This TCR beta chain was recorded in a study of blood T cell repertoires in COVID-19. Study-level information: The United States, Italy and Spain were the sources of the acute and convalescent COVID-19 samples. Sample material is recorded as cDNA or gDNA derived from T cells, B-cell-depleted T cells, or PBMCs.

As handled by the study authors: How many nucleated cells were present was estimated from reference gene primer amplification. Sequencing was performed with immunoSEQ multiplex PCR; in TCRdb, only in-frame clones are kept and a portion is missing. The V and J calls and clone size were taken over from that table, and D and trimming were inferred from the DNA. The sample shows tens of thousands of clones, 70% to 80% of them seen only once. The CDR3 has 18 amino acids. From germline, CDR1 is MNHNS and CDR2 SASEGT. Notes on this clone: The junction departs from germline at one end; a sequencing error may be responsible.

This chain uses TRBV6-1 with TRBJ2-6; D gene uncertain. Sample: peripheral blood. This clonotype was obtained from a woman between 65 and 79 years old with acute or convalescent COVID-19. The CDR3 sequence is CASSKARGSSSGANVLTF. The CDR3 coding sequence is TGTGCCAGCAGTAAAGCAAGAGGTTCTAGCTCTGGGGCCAACGTCCTGACTTTC.